Sequencing of this T cell receptor beta chain was carried out in a study of graft-versus-host responses after intestinal transplantation (dated by TCRdb to the early 2020s). Broadly, across the study: The transplants that recipients got were multivisceral, liver-intestinal, or isolated intestinal. Donor T cell macrochimerism was defined as a peak of at least 4% donor T cells among recipient peripheral blood mononuclear cells. Of the roughly 23 intestinal transplant recipients enrolled in the cohort, one of whom was a retransplant, a few patients without pretransplant specimens were excluded. Anti-thymocyte globulin induction was given to all recipients, followed by maintenance tacrolimus and steroids for around three years. After intestinal transplantation, graft-versus-host and host-versus-graft alloreactive T cell clones in the graft, circulation and bone marrow were tracked using bulk TCR-beta CDR3 sequencing. Samples from a few later patients were sequenced in-house on an Illumina MiSeq with MiXCR processing rather than by the commercial service. To identify alloreactive clones, pre-transplant mixed lymphocyte reaction products were sequenced and compared with unstimulated pre-transplant donor and recipient T cells. Paper-wide results and their limitations: In the allografts of patients with donor T cell macrochimerism, GvH to HvG T cell clonal ratios were high. The relatively low number and heterogeneity of intestinal transplant patients limited the conclusions. GvH clones turned up in recipient bone marrow, with some appearing earlier in ileal mucosa or blood, a pattern consistent with an intestinal mucosal origin. Early after transplant, declines in HvG clones were associated with peak levels of circulating GvH clones.

From V the trimming removes 4 bases and from J it removes 4 bases, while the gene matches leave 6 bases of the junction unaccounted for. According to the germline V gene, CDR1 reads MGHDK and CDR2 reads SYGVNS. Measured from the cysteine to the phenylalanine, the CDR3 is 14 residues long. The only DNA kept is the CDR3, 42 bases in frame from the first base. Taken with the paper, the label for time point translates to: cells obtained before transplantation from donor or recipient. CD3+CD4+ and CD3+CD8+ populations were FACS-sorted from unstimulated pre-transplant donor and recipient cells taken from spleen or lymph nodes. Receptor amplification or capture employed the immunoSEQ multiplex PCR assay. For most patients, genomic DNA was isolated using the Qiagen DNeasy Blood and Tissue Kit and was shipped frozen to Adaptive Biotechnologies for TCR sequencing. For most patients, genomic DNA was subjected to high-throughput TCR-beta CDR3 sequencing by Adaptive Biotechnologies. Per the authors' processing: TCR sequencing data for around 20 patients were retrieved from Adaptive's ImmunoSEQ software; a few other patients were processed with MiXCR and VDJtools. CD4 versus CD8 sorting errors were corrected by removing sequences found in both subsets at a frequency ratio below 5:1. CDR3 nucleotide sequences shared by donor and recipient were removed because the origin of these sequences could not be assigned. To be classed as alloreactive, a clone needed at least 2-fold expansion over unstimulated cells and a minimum CFSE-low frequency of 0.002% (template counts) or 0.001% (read counts). Mappable clones were those detected in sequenced pre-transplant spleen, lymph node, or MLR CFSE-low populations of the donor or recipient. Cumulative frequency of alloreactive clones was calculated as a percentage of all sequences weighted by copy number. TCRdb stores this immuneACCESS table with in-frame sequences only. Part of the clones is absent; in the studies checked, under half of the shortfall reflects unresolved V genes, and no reason is known for the rest. That table furnishes V, J and clone size, whereas the DNA furnished D and trimming. The sample table contains 90,000 to 95,000 clones; only one count was recorded for over 75% of them. The ten largest clones represent approximately 0.48% of the sample.

With respect to this clone: Its antigen is not yet known. No clone much larger than this one lies a single base away; base qualities are absent.

This chain is built from TRBV25-1 and TRBJ1-1; TRBD1 fits 7 bases in the junction. This TCR was recovered from a human donor who received an intestinal transplant. The sample here was unstimulated CD8+ T cells sorted from spleen or lymph node cells, taken before intestinal transplant. The DNA is TGTGCCAGCAGTGGTGACAGGGTCTTCACTGAAGCTTTCTTT. Its translation reads: CASSGDRVFTEAFF.